Listed here are 4 T cell receptor beta chains from one sample, sequenced in a study of a mutant IDH1 vaccine in newly diagnosed glioma. Their antigens are not known. Time point in this sample: week 5, during vaccination. Each dose of the vaccine consisted of 300 ug of mutant IDH1 20-mer peptide, with topical imiquimod. Using immunoSEQ multiplex PCR, the repertoire was profiled, and TCRdb retains in-frame clones only, with some absent. The sample holds about 83,000 clones, 90% to 95% seen once. The specimen was PBMCs, collected from a glioma patient whose treatment included an IDH1 peptide vaccine. Receptors originate from a woman in her 50s with glioma.

The chain uses TRBV27 and TRBJ2-3; D is perhaps TRBD1 (6 bases). The V end was cut by 5 bases, the J end by 5 bases, with 8 bases between. Per germline, CDR1 MNHEY and CDR2 SMNVEV (reference sequence). CDR3 length: 12 residues. The CDR3 loop is CASSQGGDTQYF. The CDR3 bases are TGTGCCAGCAGTCAAGGGGGAGATACGCAGTATTTT.

The table lists this clone with a few counts. This sequence joins TRBV2 and TRBJ2-1, with a possible D match to TRBD1 (6 bases). V was trimmed by 3 bases and J by 6 bases, leaving 12 bases between them. CDR3 size: 14 residues. Germline V gene lookup returns CDR1 SNHLY and CDR2 FYNNEI. The CDR3 protein is CASSEQGMGNEQFF. CDR3 bases: TGTGCCAGCAGTGAGCAGGGGATGGGCAATGAGCAGTTCTTC.

This chain links TRBV12-5 with TRBJ2-3; TRBD2 agrees at 11 bases. V shed 1 base and J 6 bases; nucleotides not matched to a gene: 3. There are 15 residues in the CDR3. Per the germline V gene, CDR1 is LGHNT and CDR2 is FRNRAP. The CDR3 region has the DNA TGTGCTAGTGGTTTGGGACTAGCGGGACTGGATACGCAGTATTTT. Its protein is CASGLGLAGLDTQYF.

This chain joins TRBV2 and TRBJ1-5; D gene unclear. V lost 5 bases, J lost 3 bases, and 5 bases lay in between. Germline V gene sequence: CDR1 SNHLY, CDR2 FYNNEI. CDR3 size: 12 residues. The CDR3, as DNA: TGTGCCAGCAGTTCGATCAATCAGCCCCAGCATTTT. The encoded protein is CASSSINQPQHF.